This TCR beta chain was retrieved from a study of CD8+CD57+ T cells in acquired aplastic anemia listed by TCRdb under 2018. Some background on the complete study: Extracted DNA from sorted CD4+ and CD8+ cells averaged around 3.3 ug, ranging from roughly 0.17 to 30 ug. CD8+CD57+ expansion was defined as a frequency above the mean frequency observed in healthy subjects. Broad study findings and their caveats: Twenty-nine CD8+ CDR3 sequences were shared between patients and controls but appeared highly expressed in patients and within their immunodominant clones. Between patients and healthy controls, no significant difference in CD8+ Simpson's diversity was found (P=0.060).

V trim: 6 bases; J trim: 2 bases; unmatched bases: 11. The CDR3 covers 18 residues, taking in both the cysteine and the phenylalanine. Only CDR3 DNA remains: 54 bases, in frame from the first base. According to the germline V gene, CDR1 reads SGHAT and CDR2 reads FQNNGV. A word on this clonotype: The antigen this receptor binds is unknown. Base qualities are not at hand, and no much larger clone is one base apart.

Profiling of TCR beta VDJ combinations and CDR3 sequences used genomic DNA as the template. TCR repertoire sequencing was run on an Illumina HiSeq 2000. The authors' analysis ran thus. TRBV/TRBJ rearrangement plots, CDR3 size and DJ length profiles, and Simpson's diversity index were used to evaluate the repertoires. The immunodominant clone was defined as the most abundant DNA sequence in deep sequencing data. CDR3 amino acid sequences were checked for sharing across subjects and were also compared against the VDJdb database and published repertoires. TCRdb handled the public reads itself, with Q25 trimming in fastp and clone calling in MiXCR, and kept productive beta chains. Merged by CDR3 protein, the rows form single entries marked with the most common genes and DNA. TCRdb, not the authors, supplied the V and J calls. This sample holds over 150,000 distinct CDR3 sequences; about 50% were observed only once. In total, the top ten clones hold 9.5% to 15% of the sample.

The patients picked for sequencing were ones in whom flow cytometry had shown an expansion of CD8+CD57+ cells. Every patient had severe acquired aplastic anemia, diagnosed using the International Study of Aplastic Anemia and Agranulocytosis and Camitta criteria. At the time blood was sampled, none of the patients had received any therapy. The study deep-sequenced TCR repertoires of sorted CD4+ and CD8+ blood T cells from severe aplastic anemia patients and healthy subjects. In the USA, patient enrollment took place under clinicaltrials.gov protocols 00001620, 01623167, 00001397, 00071045, 00081523 and 00961064. Ficoll-Paque density gradient centrifugation was used to isolate peripheral blood mononuclear cells. Before DNA was extracted, CD4+ and CD8+ T cells were sorted using either FACS or magnetic beads.

Sequencing was performed on sorted CD4+, CD8+, or CD8+CD57+ T cells (not recorded which) from PBMCs. This sequence uses TRBV11-2 and TRBJ2-1, with 12 junctional bases fitting TRBD2. This TCR derives from a human donor with aplastic anemia. The CDR3 in this case is CASSTRLAGDGAYNEQFF. The sequence in DNA is TGTGCCAGCAGTACAAGACTAGCGGGAGACGGCGCCTACAATGAGCAGTTCTTC.